Listed below are T cell receptor beta chains from one sample, sequenced in a study of neurological immune-mediated disorders. From the 5' RACE reads, TCRdb called clonotypes with MiXCR, one entry per CDR3 protein. This sample carries more than 75,000 distinct CDR3 sequences, 10% of them seen once, and the ten largest clones take roughly 2%. Material for sequencing was PBMCs. The receptors derive from a man in his forties in good health. Each CDR3 is given with its conserved first and last residue. D genes are given only for firm matches. Not every row has a clone size; where given, it reads once, few, many or a size class.

few,TRBJ2-5,-,TRBV20-1,TGCAGTGTCAAGTGGAGATCTGGAGAGACCCAGTACTTC,CSVKWRSGETQYF
-,TRBJ2-2,TRBD1,TRBV19,TGTGCCAGTTCACCGGGACAGGGCTGGACCGGGGAGCTGTTTTTT,CASSPGQGWTGELFF
many,TRBJ2-7,TRBD1,TRBV20-1,TGCAGTGCTAGTGGGACAGGTAGGGCCTCCTACGAGCAGTACTTC,CSASGTGRASYEQYF
many,TRBJ2-5,-,TRBV7-2,TGTGCCAGCAGCTTAGAAGTCAGCTCGGAGACCCAGTACTTC,CASSLEVSSETQYF
-,TRBJ1-2,TRBD1,TRBV7-2,TGTGCCAGCAGCCGTTTCCACAGGGGGGACAACTATGGCTACACCTTC,CASSRFHRGDNYGYTF
many,TRBJ1-1,-,TRBV12-3/TRBV12-4,TGTGCCAGCAGTCCATACTCGGGACCGAAGTCTGAAGCTTTCTTT,CASSPYSGPKSEAFF
many,TRBJ2-3,TRBD1,TRBV18,TGTGCCAGCTCACCACGGACAGGGTCAGATACGCAGTATTTT,CASSPRTGSDTQYF
-,TRBJ2-1,-,TRBV29-1,TGCAGCGCCCCGAGGGGAAACTACAATGAGCAGTTCTTC,CSAPRGNYNEQFF
-,TRBJ2-3,TRBD1,TRBV5-1,TGCGCCAGCAGCATCGACAGGGCGAGCACAGATACGCAGTATTTT,CASSIDRASTDTQYF
many,TRBJ1-5,TRBD1,TRBV5-6,TGTGCCAGCAGCACAGGGGTAAGCAATCAGCCCCAGCATTTT,CASSTGVSNQPQHF
many,TRBJ2-7,-,TRBV6-5,TGTGCCAGCAGTCGCGGGGACAGAAGCTACGAGCAGTACTTC,CASSRGDRSYEQYF
many,TRBJ1-2,-,TRBV5-5,TGTGCCAGCAGCTTGGGGGGACCAATATATTCTAACTATGGCTACACCTTC,CASSLGGPIYSNYGYTF
medium-sized,TRBJ1-2,-,TRBV28,TGTGCCAGCAGTTCCCCCGCCGGACAAGGGGATGGCTACACCTTC,CASSSPAGQGDGYTF
many,TRBJ2-2,-,TRBV6-5,TGTGCCAGCAGTTATCTGGGGGGCGGGGAGCTGTTTTTT,CASSYLGGGELFF
many,TRBJ2-5,TRBD2,TRBV20-1,TGCAGTGCTCGGCCGACTAGCGGGAGGGCCGAGGAGACCCAGTACTTC,CSARPTSGRAEETQYF
few,TRBJ2-3,TRBD2,TRBV29-1,TGCAGCGTGATGGTAGCGGGAGTAGCAGATACGCAGTATTTT,CSVMVAGVADTQYF
many,TRBJ2-1,-,TRBV5-1,TGCGCCAGCAGCCTGCGTGGGGTGGCAGTTGGTGAGCAGTTCTTC,CASSLRGVAVGEQFF
-,TRBJ1-1,-,TRBV6-2/TRBV6-3,TGTGCCAGCAGCTATTCATACGACCCTAAGGGGACTGAAGCTTTCTTT,CASSYSYDPKGTEAFF
-,TRBJ1-5,TRBD1,TRBV5-1,TGCGCCAGCAGCTTGGTACCCCAGGGGGGGCCCCAGCATTTT,CASSLVPQGGPQHF
many,TRBJ2-3,-,TRBV15,TGTGCCACCAGCAGCCTCCGTGCAGATACGCAGTATTTT,CATSSLRADTQYF
many,TRBJ2-7,-,TRBV4-2,TGTGCCAGCAGCCAAGATGCCACTAGCATCTACGAGCAGTACTTC,CASSQDATSIYEQYF